This TCR beta chain was sequenced for a study of blood T cell repertoires in COVID-19. Participants were placed into cohorts based on the clinical history they reported. TCRdb's table, derived via immunoSEQ multiplex PCR, lists solely in-frame clones and lacks some. The profile shows nearly 250,000 clones, 86% of them singletons. The V end lost 4 bases, the J end lost 4 bases, and 10 bases lay between the germline ends. The germline V gene has CDR1 MGHRA and CDR2 YSYEKL. The CDR3 has 13 amino acids. Sequencing was done on a sample of PBMCs or T cells enriched from blood (not recorded which). The J gene is TRBJ1-1, the V gene TRBV4-1; weak D call: TRBD1 (5 bases). The clonotype was recovered from a woman aged 45-59 years who had recovered from COVID-19. The CDR3 here is CASSPQGVTEAFF. CDR3 coding DNA: TGCGCCAGCAGCCCGCAGGGTGTCACTGAAGCTTTCTTT.